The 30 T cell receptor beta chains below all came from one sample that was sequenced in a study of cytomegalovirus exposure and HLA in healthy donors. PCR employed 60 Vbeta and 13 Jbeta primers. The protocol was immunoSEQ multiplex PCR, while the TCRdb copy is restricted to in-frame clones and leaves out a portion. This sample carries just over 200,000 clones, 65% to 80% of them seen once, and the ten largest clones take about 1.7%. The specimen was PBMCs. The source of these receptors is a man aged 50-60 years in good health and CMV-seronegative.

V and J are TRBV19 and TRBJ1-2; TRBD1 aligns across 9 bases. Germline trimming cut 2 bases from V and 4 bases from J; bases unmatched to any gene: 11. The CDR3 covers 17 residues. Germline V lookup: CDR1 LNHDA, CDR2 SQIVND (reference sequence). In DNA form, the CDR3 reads TGTGCCAGTAGTATACCGGGACAGGGAACCTCTGTCTATGGCTACACCTTC. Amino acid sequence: CASSIPGQGTSVYGYTF.

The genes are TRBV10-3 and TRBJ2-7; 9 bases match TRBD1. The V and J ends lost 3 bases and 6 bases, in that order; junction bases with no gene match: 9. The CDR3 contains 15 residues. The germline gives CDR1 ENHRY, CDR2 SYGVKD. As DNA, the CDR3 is TGTGCCATCAGTGATCCCGGGACAGGGCTCGTCGAGCAGTACTTC. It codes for CAISDPGTGLVEQYF.

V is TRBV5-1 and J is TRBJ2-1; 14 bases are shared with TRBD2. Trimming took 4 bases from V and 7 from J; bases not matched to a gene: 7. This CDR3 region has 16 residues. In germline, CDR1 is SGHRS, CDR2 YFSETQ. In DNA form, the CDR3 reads TGCGCCAGCAGCCGTGAAGGGACTAGCGGGAGTAATGAGCAGTTCTTC. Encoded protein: CASSREGTSGSNEQFF.

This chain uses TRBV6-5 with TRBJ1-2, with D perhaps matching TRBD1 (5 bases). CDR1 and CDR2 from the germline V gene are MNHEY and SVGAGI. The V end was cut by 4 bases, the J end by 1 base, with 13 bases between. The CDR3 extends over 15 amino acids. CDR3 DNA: TGTGCCAGCAGTTTGACGGGGAGGGGTAACTATGGCTACACCTTC. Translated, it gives CASSLTGRGNYGYTF.

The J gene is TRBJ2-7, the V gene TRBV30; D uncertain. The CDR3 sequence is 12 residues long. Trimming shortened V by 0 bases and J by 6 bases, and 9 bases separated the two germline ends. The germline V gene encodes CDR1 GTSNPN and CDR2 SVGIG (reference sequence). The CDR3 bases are TGTGCCTGGAGTGTGGCGGCTTCCGAGCAGTACTTC. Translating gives CAWSVAASEQYF. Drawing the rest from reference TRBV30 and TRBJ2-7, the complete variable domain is SQTIHQWPATLVQPVGSPLSLECTVEGTSNPNLYWYRQAAGRGLQLLFYSVGIGQISSEVPQNLSASRPQDRQFILSSKKLLLSDSGFYLCAWSVAASEQYFGPGTRLTVT.

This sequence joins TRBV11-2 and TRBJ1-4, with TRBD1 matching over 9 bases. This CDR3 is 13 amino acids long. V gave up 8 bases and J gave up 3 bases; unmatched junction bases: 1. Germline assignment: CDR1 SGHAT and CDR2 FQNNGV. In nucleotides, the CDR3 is TGTGCCAGCCACAGGGGGCCTAATGAAAAACTGTTTTTT. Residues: CASHRGPNEKLFF.

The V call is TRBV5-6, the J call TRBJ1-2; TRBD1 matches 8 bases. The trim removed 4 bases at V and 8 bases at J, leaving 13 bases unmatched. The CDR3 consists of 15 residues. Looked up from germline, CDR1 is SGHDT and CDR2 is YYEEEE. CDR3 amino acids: CASSPPTGVADGYTF. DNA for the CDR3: TGTGCCAGCAGCCCACCGACAGGGGTGGCTGACGGCTACACCTTC.

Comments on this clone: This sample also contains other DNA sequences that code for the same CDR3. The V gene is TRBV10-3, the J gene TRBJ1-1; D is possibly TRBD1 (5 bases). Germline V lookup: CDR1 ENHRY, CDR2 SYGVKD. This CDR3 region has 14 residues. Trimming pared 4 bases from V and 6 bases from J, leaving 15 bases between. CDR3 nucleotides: TGTGCCATCAGTGGGAGTCAGGGCGGGGCTGAAGCTTTCTTT. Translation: CAISGSQGGAEAFF.

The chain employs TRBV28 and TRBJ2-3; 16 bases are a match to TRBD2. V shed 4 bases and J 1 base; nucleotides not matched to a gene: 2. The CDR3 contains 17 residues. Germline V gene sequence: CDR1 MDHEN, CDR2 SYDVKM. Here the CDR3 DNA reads TGTGCCAGCAGTTCGGGACTAGCGGGAGGGGGCACAGATACGCAGTATTTT. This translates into CASSSGLAGGGTDTQYF. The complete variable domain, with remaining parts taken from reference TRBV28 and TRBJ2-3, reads DVKVTQSSRYLVKRTGEKVFLECVQDMDHENMFWYRQDPGLGLRLIYFSYDVKMKEKGDIPEGYSVSREKKERFSLILESASTNQTSMYLCASSSGLAGGGTDTQYFGPGTRLTVL.

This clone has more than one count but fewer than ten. The DNA of the CDR3 is TGTGCCAGCAGTCCCCCGACCGGGACAGGGATCTACGAGCAGTACTTC. As protein: CASSPPTGTGIYEQYF. This chain connects TRBV28 to TRBJ2-7; 9 bases match TRBD1. Germline trimming cut 5 bases from V and 3 bases from J; bases unmatched to any gene: 11. This CDR3 has 16 amino acids. Germline CDR1 reads MDHEN; CDR2 reads SYDVKM.

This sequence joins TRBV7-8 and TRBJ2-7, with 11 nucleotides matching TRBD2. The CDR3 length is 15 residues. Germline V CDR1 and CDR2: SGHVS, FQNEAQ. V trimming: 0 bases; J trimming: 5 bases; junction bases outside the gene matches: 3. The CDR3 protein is CASSLALAGVNEQYF. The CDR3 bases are TGTGCCAGCAGCTTAGCACTAGCGGGAGTCAACGAGCAGTACTTC.

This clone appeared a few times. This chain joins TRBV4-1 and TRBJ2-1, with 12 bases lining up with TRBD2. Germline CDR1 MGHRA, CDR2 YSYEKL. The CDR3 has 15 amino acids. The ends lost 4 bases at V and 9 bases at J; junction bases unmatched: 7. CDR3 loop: CASSLGLAGGGEQFF. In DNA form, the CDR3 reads TGCGCCAGCAGCCTGGGGCTAGCGGGAGGGGGTGAGCAGTTCTTC.

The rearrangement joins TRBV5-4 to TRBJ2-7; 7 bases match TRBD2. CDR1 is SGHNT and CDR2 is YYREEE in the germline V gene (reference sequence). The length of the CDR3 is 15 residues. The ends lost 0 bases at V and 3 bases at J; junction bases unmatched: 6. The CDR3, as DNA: TGTGCCAGCAGCTTGGATTCCGGACTAGGCTACGAGCAGTACTTC. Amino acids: CASSLDSGLGYEQYF.

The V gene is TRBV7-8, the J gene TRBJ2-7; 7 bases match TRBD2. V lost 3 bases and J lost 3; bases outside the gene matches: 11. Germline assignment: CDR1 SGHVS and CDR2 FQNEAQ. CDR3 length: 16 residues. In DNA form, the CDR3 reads TGTGCCAGCAGCTTGGGGGGGTTCCTTACGTTCTACGAGCAGTACTTC. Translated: CASSLGGFLTFYEQYF.

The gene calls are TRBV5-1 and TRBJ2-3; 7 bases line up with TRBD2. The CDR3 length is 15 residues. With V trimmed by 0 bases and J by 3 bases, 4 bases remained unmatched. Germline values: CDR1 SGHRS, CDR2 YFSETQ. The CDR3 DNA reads TGCGCCAGCAGCTTGGAAGCGGGAAGTACAGATACGCAGTATTTT. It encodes CASSLEAGSTDTQYF.

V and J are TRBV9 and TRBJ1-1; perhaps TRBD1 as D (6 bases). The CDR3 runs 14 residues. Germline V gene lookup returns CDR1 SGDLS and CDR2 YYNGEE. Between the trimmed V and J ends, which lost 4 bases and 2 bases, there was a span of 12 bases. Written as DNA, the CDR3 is TGTGCCAGCAGCCCAGGGACATTAAACACTGAAGCTTTCTTT. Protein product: CASSPGTLNTEAFF.

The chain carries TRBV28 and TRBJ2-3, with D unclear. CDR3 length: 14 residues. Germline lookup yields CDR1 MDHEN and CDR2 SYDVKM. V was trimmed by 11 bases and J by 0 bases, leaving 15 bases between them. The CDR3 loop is CAAYGQVSTDTQYF. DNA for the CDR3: TGTGCCGCTTATGGGCAGGTTAGCACAGATACGCAGTATTTT.

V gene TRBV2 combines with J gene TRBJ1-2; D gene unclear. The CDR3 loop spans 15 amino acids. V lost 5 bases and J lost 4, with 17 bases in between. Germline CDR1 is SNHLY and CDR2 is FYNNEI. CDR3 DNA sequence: TGTGCCAGCAGTTATCAGAGGACTGGGCGCTATGGCTACACCTTC. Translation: CASSYQRTGRYGYTF.

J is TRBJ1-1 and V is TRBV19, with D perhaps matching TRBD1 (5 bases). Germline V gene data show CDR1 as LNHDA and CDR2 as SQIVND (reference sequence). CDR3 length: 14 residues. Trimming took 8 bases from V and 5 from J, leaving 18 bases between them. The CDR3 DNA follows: TGTGCCAGTCACGGGGACGGGAGACGGACTGAAGCTTTCTTT. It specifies CASHGDGRRTEAFF.

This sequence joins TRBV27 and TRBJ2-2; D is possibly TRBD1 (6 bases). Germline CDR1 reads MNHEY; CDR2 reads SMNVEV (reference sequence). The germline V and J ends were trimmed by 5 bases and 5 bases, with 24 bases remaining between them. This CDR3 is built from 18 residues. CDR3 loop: CASSPVISTGYRTGELFF. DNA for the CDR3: TGTGCCAGCAGTCCGGTAATAAGTACAGGGTACAGGACCGGGGAGCTGTTTTTT.

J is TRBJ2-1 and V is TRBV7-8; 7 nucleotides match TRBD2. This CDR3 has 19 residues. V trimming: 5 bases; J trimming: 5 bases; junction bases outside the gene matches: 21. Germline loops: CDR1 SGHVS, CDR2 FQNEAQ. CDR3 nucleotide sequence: TGTGCCAGCAGCAAGAGATACGGGAGGCAGCTGCTTGCACACAATGAGCAGTTCTTC. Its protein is CASSKRYGRQLLAHNEQFF.

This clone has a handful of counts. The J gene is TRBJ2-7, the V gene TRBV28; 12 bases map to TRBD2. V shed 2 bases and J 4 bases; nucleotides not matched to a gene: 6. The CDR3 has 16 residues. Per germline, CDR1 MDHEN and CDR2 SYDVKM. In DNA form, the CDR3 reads TGTGCCAGCAGTTTAGAAGAGACTAGCGGGAGATACGAGCAGTACTTC. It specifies CASSLEETSGRYEQYF.

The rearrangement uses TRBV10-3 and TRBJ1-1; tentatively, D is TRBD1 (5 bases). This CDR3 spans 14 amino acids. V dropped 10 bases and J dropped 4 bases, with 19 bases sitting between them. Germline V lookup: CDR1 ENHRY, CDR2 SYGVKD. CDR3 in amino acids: CATSQGFLTTEAFF. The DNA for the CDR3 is TGTGCCACGTCGCAGGGTTTTTTAACCACTGAAGCTTTCTTT.

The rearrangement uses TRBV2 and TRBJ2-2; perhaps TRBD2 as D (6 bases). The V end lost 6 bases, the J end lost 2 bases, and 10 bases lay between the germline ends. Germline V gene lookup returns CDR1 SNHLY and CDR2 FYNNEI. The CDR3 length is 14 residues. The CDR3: CASRPGANTGELFF. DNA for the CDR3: TGTGCCAGCAGACCGGGAGCTAACACCGGGGAGCTGTTTTTT.

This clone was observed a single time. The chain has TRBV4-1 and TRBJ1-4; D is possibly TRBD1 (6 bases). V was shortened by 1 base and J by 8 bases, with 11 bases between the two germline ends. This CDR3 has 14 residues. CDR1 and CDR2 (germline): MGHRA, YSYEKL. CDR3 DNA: TGCGCCAGCAGCCAAGGGGGCGACAGGGAAAAACTGTTTTTT. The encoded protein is CASSQGGDREKLFF.

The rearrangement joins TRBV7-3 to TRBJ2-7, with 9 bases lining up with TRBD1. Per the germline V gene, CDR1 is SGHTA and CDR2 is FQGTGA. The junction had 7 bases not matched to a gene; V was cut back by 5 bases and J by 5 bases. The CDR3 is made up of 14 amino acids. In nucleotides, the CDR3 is TGTGCCAGCAGCCAAACCGGGACAGGGCACGAGCAGTACTTC. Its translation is CASSQTGTGHEQYF.

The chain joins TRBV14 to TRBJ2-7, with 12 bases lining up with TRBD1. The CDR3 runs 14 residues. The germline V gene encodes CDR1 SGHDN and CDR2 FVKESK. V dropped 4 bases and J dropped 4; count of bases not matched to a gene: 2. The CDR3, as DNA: TGTGCCAGCAGCCGGGGACAGGGGGCTTACGAGCAGTACTTC. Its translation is CASSRGQGAYEQYF.

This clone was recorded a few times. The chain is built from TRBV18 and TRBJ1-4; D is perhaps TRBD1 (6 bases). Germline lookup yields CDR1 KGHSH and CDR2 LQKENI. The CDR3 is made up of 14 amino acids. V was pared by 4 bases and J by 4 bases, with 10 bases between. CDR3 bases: TGTGCCAGCTCACGTGGACAGCTTAATGAAAAACTGTTTTTT. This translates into CASSRGQLNEKLFF.

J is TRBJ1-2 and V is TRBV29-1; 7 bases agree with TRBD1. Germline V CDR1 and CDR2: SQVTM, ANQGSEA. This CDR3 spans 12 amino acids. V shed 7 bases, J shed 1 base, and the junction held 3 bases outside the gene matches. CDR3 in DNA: TGCAGCGCCTGGGACAGTAACTATGGCTACACCTTC. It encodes CSAWDSNYGYTF.

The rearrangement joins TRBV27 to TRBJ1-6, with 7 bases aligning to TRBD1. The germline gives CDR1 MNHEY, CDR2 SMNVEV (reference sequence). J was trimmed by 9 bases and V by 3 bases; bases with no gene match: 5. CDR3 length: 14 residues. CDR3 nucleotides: TGTGCCAGCAGTTTCGGACAGGCGGGTTCACCCCTCCACTTT. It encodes CASSFGQAGSPLHF.